This T cell receptor (beta chain) was sequenced during a study of blood T cell repertoires in COVID-19. On the study more broadly: Nucleic acid was either cDNA or gDNA, and it came from T cells, B-cell-depleted T cells, or PBMCs.

Methods used by the authors: Amplification of reference gene primers provided the estimated nucleated cell counts. Some clones are missing from TCRdb's copy, which holds only in-frame ones; the method was immunoSEQ multiplex PCR. From that table come the V and J calls and clone size; the DNA was used to work out D and trimming. The table has about 250,000 clones, about nine tenths seen once; the top ten hold approximately 6%. The Seattle patients, enrolled during active infection, were followed longitudinally. V lost 8 bases to trimming and J lost 6 bases, with 14 bases between them. The CDR3 is made up of 13 amino acids. Germline V lookup: CDR1 MNHEY, CDR2 SMNVEV (reference sequence).

This sequence joins TRBV27 and TRBJ2-1; D gene ambiguous. Sequenced material: peripheral blood. The clonotype comes from a woman aged 25 to 45 with COVID-19, enrolled during active disease. CDR3: CASGTQASNEQFF. CDR3 DNA: TGTGCCAGCGGAACGCAAGCGTCCAATGAGCAGTTCTTC.